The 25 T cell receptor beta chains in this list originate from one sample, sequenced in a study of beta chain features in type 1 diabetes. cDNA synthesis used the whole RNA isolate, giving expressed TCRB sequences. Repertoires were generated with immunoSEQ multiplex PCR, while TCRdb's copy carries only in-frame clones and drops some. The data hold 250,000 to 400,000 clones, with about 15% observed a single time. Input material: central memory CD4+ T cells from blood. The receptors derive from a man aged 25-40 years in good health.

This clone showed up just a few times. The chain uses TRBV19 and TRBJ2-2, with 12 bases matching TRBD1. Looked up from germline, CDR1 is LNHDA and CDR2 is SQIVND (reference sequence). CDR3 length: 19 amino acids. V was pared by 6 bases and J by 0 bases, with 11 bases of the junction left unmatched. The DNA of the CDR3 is TGTGCCAGTAGAACCGGGACAGGGGGCGGTTTGGCGAACACCGGGGAGCTGTTTTTT. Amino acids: CASRTGTGGGLANTGELFF.

CDR3 sequence: CASSIGRQPAYGYTF. As DNA, the CDR3 is TGTGCCAGTAGTATCGGCAGACAGCCGGCCTATGGCTACACCTTC. This chain links TRBV19 with TRBJ1-2, with a weak D call TRBD1 (5 bases). The CDR3 covers 15 residues. The V end was cut by 3 bases, the J end by 4 bases, with 15 bases between. Per germline, CDR1 LNHDA and CDR2 SQIVND (reference sequence). Full variable domain (rest looked up from reference TRBV19 and TRBJ1-2): DGGITQSPKYLFRKEGQNVTLSCEQNLNHDAMYWYRQDPGQGLRLIYYSQIVNDFQKGDIAEGYSVSREKKESFPLTVTSAQKNPTAFYLCASSIGRQPAYGYTFGSGTRLTVV.

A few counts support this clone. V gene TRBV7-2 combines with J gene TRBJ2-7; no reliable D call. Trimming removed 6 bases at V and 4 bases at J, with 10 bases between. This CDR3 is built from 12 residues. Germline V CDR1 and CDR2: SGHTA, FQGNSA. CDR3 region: CASSWTRYEQYF. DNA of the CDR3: TGTGCCAGCAGTTGGACGCGGTACGAGCAGTACTTC.

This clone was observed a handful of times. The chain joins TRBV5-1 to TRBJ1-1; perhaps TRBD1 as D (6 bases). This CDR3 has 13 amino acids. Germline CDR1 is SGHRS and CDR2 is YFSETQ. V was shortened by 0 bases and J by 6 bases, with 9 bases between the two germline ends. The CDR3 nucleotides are TGCGCCAGCAGCTTGGAGGGGGAGGCTGAAGCTTTCTTT. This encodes CASSLEGEAEAFF.

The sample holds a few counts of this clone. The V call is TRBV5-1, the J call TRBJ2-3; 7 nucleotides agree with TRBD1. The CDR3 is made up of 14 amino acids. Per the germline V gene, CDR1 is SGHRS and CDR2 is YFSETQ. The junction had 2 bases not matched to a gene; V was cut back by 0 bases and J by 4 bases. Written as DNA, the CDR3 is TGCGCCAGCAGCTTGGGGACAGGTTCAGATACGCAGTATTTT. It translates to CASSLGTGSDTQYF.

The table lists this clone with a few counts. The CDR3 is CASSRDMRAFF. The CDR3 bases are TGTGCCAGCTCTAGGGACATGAGGGCTTTCTTT. This chain joins TRBV2 and TRBJ1-1; D might be TRBD1 (6 bases). The germline gives CDR1 SNHLY, CDR2 FYNNEI. V was pared by 8 bases and J by 11 bases, with 15 bases between. This CDR3 spans 11 amino acids.

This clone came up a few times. The DNA for the CDR3 is TGTGCCAGCAGATTGAGACAGTTCGGCTACACCTTC. Protein sequence: CASRLRQFGYTF. This chain connects TRBV6-5 to TRBJ1-2; a weak D match, TRBD1 (5 bases). This CDR3 is 12 amino acids long. Trimming took 6 bases from V and 8 from J, leaving 13 bases between them. The germline V gene has CDR1 MNHEY and CDR2 SVGAGI.

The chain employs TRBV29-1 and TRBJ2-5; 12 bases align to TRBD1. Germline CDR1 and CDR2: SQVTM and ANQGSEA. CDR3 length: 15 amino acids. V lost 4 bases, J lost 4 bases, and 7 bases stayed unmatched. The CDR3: CSVVGQGASRETQYF. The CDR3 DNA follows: TGCAGCGTTGTGGGACAGGGGGCAAGTAGAGAGACCCAGTACTTC.

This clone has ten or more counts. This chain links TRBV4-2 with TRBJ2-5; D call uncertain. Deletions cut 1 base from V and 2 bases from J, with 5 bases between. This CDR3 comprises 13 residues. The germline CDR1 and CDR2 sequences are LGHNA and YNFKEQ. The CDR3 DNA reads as TGTGCCAGCAGCCAAGGCAATCAAGAGACCCAGTACTTC. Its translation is CASSQGNQETQYF.

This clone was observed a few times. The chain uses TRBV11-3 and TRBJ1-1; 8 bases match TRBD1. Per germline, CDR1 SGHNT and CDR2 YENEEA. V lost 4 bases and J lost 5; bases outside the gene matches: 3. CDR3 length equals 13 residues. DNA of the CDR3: TGTGCCAGCAGCTGGACAGGGTTAACTGAAGCTTTCTTT. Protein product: CASSWTGLTEAFF.

The CDR3 loop reads CASIKLAGEGKNIQYF. CDR3 DNA sequence: TGTGCCAGCATCAAACTTGCAGGGGAAGGCAAAAACATTCAGTACTTC. This sequence joins TRBV6-6 and TRBJ2-4, with D perhaps matching TRBD1 (6 bases). The CDR3 is 16 residues long. Trimming removed 7 bases at V and 3 bases at J, with 19 bases between. Germline V CDR1 and CDR2: MNHNY, SVGAGI (reference sequence).

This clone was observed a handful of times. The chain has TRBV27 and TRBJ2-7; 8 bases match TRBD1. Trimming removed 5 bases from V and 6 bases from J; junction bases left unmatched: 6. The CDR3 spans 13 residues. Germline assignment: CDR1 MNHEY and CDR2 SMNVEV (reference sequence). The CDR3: CASSHPGTGEQYF. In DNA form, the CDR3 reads TGTGCCAGCAGTCACCCCGGGACAGGCGAGCAGTACTTC.

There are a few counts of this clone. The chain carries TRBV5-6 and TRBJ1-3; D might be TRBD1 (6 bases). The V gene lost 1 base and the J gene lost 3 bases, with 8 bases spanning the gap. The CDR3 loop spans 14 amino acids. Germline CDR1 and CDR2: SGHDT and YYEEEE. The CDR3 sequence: CASSLRGLGNTIYF. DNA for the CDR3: TGTGCCAGCAGCTTGCGGGGGCTTGGAAACACCATATATTTT.

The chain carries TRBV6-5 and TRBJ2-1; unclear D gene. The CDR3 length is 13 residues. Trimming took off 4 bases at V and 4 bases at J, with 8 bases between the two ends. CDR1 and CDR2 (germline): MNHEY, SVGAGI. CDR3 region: CASSFLKYNEQFF. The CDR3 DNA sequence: TGTGCCAGCAGTTTTCTAAAGTACAATGAGCAGTTCTTC.

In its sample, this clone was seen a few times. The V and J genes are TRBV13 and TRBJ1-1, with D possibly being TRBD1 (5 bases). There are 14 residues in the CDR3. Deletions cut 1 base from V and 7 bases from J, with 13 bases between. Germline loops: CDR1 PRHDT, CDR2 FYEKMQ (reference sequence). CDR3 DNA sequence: TGTGCCAGCAGCTTAGTTGGCAGGGCGGTTGAAGCTTTCTTT. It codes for CASSLVGRAVEAFF.

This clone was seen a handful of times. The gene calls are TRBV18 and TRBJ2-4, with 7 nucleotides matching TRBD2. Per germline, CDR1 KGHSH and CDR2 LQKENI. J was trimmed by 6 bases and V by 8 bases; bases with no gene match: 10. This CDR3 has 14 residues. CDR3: CASQGGSRGNIQYF. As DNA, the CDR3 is TGTGCCAGCCAGGGCGGGAGTAGAGGAAACATTCAGTACTTC.

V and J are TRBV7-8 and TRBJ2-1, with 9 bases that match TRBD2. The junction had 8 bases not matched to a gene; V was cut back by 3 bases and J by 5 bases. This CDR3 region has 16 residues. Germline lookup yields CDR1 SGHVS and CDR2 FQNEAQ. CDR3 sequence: CASSFLPGLANNEQFF. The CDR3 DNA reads TGTGCCAGCAGCTTTTTACCGGGACTAGCAAACAATGAGCAGTTCTTC.

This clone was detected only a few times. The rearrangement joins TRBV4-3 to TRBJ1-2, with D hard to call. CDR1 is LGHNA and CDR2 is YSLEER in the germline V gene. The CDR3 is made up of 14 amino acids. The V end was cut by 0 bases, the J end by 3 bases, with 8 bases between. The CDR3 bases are TGCGCCAGCAGCCAAGACGGCTCCTACTATGGCTACACCTTC. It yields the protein CASSQDGSYYGYTF.

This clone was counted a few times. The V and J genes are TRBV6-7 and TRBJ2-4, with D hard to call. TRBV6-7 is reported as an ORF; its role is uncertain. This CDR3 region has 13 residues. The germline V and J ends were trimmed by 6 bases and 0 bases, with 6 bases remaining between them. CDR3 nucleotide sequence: TGTGCCAGCAGCCCGTTAGCCAAAAACATTCAGTACTTC. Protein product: CASSPLAKNIQYF.

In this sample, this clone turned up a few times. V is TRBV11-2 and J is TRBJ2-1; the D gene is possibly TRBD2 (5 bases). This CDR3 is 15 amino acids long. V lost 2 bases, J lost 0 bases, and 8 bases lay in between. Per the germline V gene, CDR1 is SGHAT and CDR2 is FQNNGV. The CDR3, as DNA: TGTGCCAGCAGCTTAAGCGGAAGCTCCTACAATGAGCAGTTCTTC. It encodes CASSLSGSSYNEQFF.

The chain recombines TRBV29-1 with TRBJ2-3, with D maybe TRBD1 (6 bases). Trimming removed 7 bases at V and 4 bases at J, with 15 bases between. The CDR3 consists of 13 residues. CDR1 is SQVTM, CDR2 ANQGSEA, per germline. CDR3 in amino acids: CSGARGTADTQYF. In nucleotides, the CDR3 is TGCAGCGGGGCCAGGGGCACCGCAGATACGCAGTATTTT.

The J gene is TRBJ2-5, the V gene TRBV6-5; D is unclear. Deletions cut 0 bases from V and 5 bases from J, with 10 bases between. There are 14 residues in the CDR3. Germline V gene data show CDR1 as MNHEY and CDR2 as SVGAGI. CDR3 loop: CASSYSGPGETQYF. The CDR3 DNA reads TGTGCCAGCAGTTACTCAGGTCCTGGGGAGACCCAGTACTTC.

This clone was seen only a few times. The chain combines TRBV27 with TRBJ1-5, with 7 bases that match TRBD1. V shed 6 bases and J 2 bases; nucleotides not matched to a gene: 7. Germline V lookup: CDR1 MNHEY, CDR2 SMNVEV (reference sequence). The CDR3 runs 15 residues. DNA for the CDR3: TGTGCCAGCAGGAAGGGGGCCGGGGGCAATCAGCCCCAGCATTTT. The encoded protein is CASRKGAGGNQPQHF.

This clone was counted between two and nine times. The DNA for the CDR3 is TGTGCCAGCAGTACCGCGGGACTAGCGGGCACCGGGGAGCTGTTTTTT. Amino acids: CASSTAGLAGTGELFF. V and J are TRBV28 and TRBJ2-2, with TRBD2 matching 12 bases. J gave up 4 bases and V 5 bases, and 5 bases lay outside the gene matches. Germline V gives CDR1 MDHEN, CDR2 SYDVKM. The CDR3 spans 16 residues.

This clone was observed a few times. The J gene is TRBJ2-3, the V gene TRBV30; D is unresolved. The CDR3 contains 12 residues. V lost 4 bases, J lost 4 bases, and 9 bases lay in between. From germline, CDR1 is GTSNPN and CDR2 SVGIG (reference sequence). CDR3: CAWTSNADTQYF. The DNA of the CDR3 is TGTGCCTGGACATCTAACGCAGATACGCAGTATTTT.